Following are 20 T cell receptor beta chains from one sample sequenced in a study of response to subunit inactivated influenza vaccine. TCRdb ran MiXCR on the RT-PCR reads and lists one entry per CDR3 protein. Here the sample spans some 800,000 distinct CDR3 sequences, 21% being singletons. This material consisted of PBMCs from blood, taken less than 6 days after vaccination. The receptors come from a man in his forties or fifties who received an inactivated influenza vaccine.

The V call is TRBV11-2, the J call TRBJ2-2; D gene uncertain. V dropped 1 base and J dropped 7 bases, with 13 bases sitting between them. The CDR3 covers 15 residues. Per the germline V gene, CDR1 is SGHAT and CDR2 is FQNNGV. The CDR3 DNA follows: TGTGCCAGCAGCTTAGCGGGCCAGGCTGTCGGGGAGCTGTTTTTT. Its translation: CASSLAGQAVGELFF.

V and J are TRBV10-3 and TRBJ2-3; no clear D gene. The CDR3 contains 14 residues. CDR1 is ENHRY and CDR2 is SYGVKD in the germline V gene. Trimming cost V 4 bases and J 0 bases, with 8 bases left between them. The CDR3 spells CAISALGSTDTQYF. CDR3 DNA: TGTGCCATCAGTGCTTTAGGGAGCACAGATACGCAGTATTTT.

This clonotype was seen repeatedly, ten times or more. The rearrangement uses TRBV5-6 and TRBJ2-1; TRBD2 is a possible D gene (6 bases). Germline V gene sequence: CDR1 SGHDT, CDR2 YYEEEE. Trimming pared 0 bases from V and 7 bases from J, leaving 17 bases between. The CDR3 totals 16 residues. CDR3 sequence reads: CASSLDPKRAGNEQFF. The CDR3 DNA reads as TGTGCCAGCAGCTTGGACCCTAAAAGGGCGGGGAATGAGCAGTTCTTC.

Remarks on this clonotype: A read error may account for a junction end that differs from germline. V is TRBV5-1 and J is TRBJ2-5; TRBD1 or TRBD2 may be the D gene (5 bases each). The CDR3 spans 14 residues. From germline, CDR1 is SGHRS and CDR2 YFSETQ. CDR3 sequence: CDSSLGAGQETQYF. The CDR3 DNA reads TGCGACAGCAGCTTGGGAGCAGGGCAAGAGACCCAGTACTTC.

This clonotype appeared a single time. The chain couples TRBV2 to TRBJ2-2; D gene unclear. Germline CDR1 is SNHLY and CDR2 is FYNNEI. There are 12 residues in the CDR3. The V end lost 10 bases, the J end lost 3 bases, and 9 bases lay between the germline ends. DNA for the CDR3: TGTGCCAACTCACGAGACACCGGGGAGCTGTTTTTT. Amino acids: CANSRDTGELFF.

V usage is TRBV25-1 and J usage is TRBJ2-1; TRBD2 is a possible D gene (6 bases). The V end was cut by 1 base, the J end by 7 bases, with 17 bases between. Germline loops: CDR1 MGHDK, CDR2 SYGVNS. This CDR3 region has 16 residues. Here the CDR3 reads CASSEFPRGEENEQFF. CDR3 sequence (DNA): TGTGCCAGCAGTGAATTCCCAAGAGGGGAGGAGAATGAGCAGTTCTTC.

The sample holds a few counts of this clonotype. The rearrangement joins TRBV12-3 or TRBV12-4 to TRBJ2-3; either TRBD1 or TRBD2 may supply D (6 bases each). This CDR3 has 13 residues. Trimming removed 6 bases from V and 6 bases from J, with 13 bases in between. DNA of the CDR3: TGTGCCAGCAGCAACCGGGGGCGGGATACGCAGTATTTT. This sequence encodes CASSNRGRDTQYF.

The table lists this clonotype with a count of one. The J gene is TRBJ2-7, the V gene TRBV28; D is unresolved. Trimming took 2 bases from V and 6 from J, leaving 11 bases between them. CDR1 is MDHEN, CDR2 SYDVKM, per germline. CDR3 size: 13 residues. The CDR3 nucleotides are TGTGCCAGCAGTTTAAATGCCTTTGGCGAGCAGTACTTC. Translated, it gives CASSLNAFGEQYF. The full variable domain, with the rest looked up from reference TRBV28 and TRBJ2-7, is DVKVTQSSRYLVKRTGEKVFLECVQDMDHENMFWYRQDPGLGLRLIYFSYDVKMKEKGDIPEGYSVSREKKERFSLILESASTNQTSMYLCASSLNAFGEQYFGPGTRLTVT.

This clonotype was seen a few times. The rearrangement links TRBV6-5 to TRBJ1-6, with 9 bases lining up with TRBD1. CDR1 MNHEY and CDR2 SVGAGI come from the germline V gene. The CDR3 runs to 17 residues. The junction had 7 bases not matched to a gene; V was cut back by 1 base and J by 6 bases. The CDR3 reads CASSYFGQGIVNSPLHF. CDR3 bases: TGTGCCAGCAGTTACTTCGGACAGGGGATCGTTAATTCACCCCTCCACTTT.

This clonotype occurred a few times. In DNA, the CDR3 is TGTGCCATCAGTGAGTCGGTGGAAACTGGGCAGTACTTC. Encoded protein: CAISESVETGQYF. This chain joins TRBV10-3 and TRBJ2-7; D gene unclear. With 0 bases removed from V and 9 bases from J, the gap between germline ends came to 12 bases. CDR1 and CDR2 from the germline V gene are ENHRY and SYGVKD. There are 13 residues in the CDR3.

The genes are TRBV6-1 and TRBJ2-3; possibly TRBD1 for D (5 bases). The CDR3 runs to 15 residues. Trimming took 6 bases from V and 0 from J, leaving 13 bases between them. Germline lookup yields CDR1 MNHNS and CDR2 SASEGT. The CDR3 DNA sequence: TGTGCCAGCAGCCATGGGGCGGAGAGCACAGATACGCAGTATTTT. The encoded protein is CASSHGAESTDTQYF.

In its sample, this clonotype was seen a few times. The chain combines TRBV24-1 with TRBJ2-1, with D perhaps being TRBD1 or TRBD2 (6 bases each). Germline V CDR1 and CDR2: KGHDR, SFDVKD. This CDR3 is 16 amino acids long. V was trimmed by 4 bases and J by 3 bases, leaving 15 bases between them. Here the CDR3 reads CATSDPSGALYNEQFF. The DNA for the CDR3 is TGTGCCACCAGTGACCCGTCGGGGGCCCTCTACAATGAGCAGTTCTTC.

V usage is TRBV20-1 and J usage is TRBJ2-1, with D possibly TRBD2 on 5 matching bases. CDR3 length: 15 amino acids. Germline V gene sequence: CDR1 DFQATT, CDR2 SNEGSKA (reference sequence). Between the trimmed V and J ends, which lost 2 bases and 2 bases, there was a span of 13 bases. Here the CDR3 DNA reads TGCAGTGCTAGATCCACTAGTATCCCCTACAATGAGCAGTTCTTC. Protein product: CSARSTSIPYNEQFF.

This clonotype was counted ten times or more. CDR3 nucleotide sequence: TGCGCCAGCAGCCAAGACGGGAATGAAGCTTTCTTT. It codes for CASSQDGNEAFF. The chain has TRBV5-1 and TRBJ1-1; no reliable D call. The CDR3 is made up of 12 amino acids. CDR1 is SGHRS and CDR2 is YFSETQ in the germline V gene. Trimming pared 4 bases from V and 7 bases from J, leaving 11 bases between. Full variable domain (rest looked up from reference TRBV5-1 and TRBJ1-1): KAGVTQTPRYLIKTRGQQVTLSCSPISGHRSVSWYQQTPGQGLQFLFEYFSETQRNKGNFPGRFSGRQFSNSRSEMNVSTLELGDSALYLCASSQDGNEAFFGQGTRLTVV.

The chain couples TRBV9 to TRBJ2-1; D unclear. The V end was cut by 4 bases, the J end by 8 bases, with 19 bases between. CDR3 length equals 15 residues. The V gene's germline CDR1 is SGDLS and CDR2 YYNGEE. CDR3 in DNA: TGTGCCAGCAGCTTCCGGAATTTCCAGCAGGATGAGCAGTTCTTC. Amino acid sequence: CASSFRNFQQDEQFF.

V is TRBV5-1 and J is TRBJ2-3, with TRBD2 matching over 8 bases. Germline V gene sequence: CDR1 SGHRS, CDR2 YFSETQ. V lost 1 base, J lost 2 bases, and 12 bases stayed unmatched. The CDR3 has 18 residues. The CDR3 here is CASSLSGCAGGATDTQYF. CDR3 coding DNA: TGCGCCAGCAGCTTGTCAGGTTGTGCGGGGGGTGCCACAGATACGCAGTATTTT.

This clonotype was detected a few times. The V call is TRBV10-3, the J call TRBJ1-2; 9 bases agree with TRBD1. The CDR3 spans 13 residues. The V segment lost 4 bases and the J segment 3 bases; nucleotides outside the gene matches: 0. Germline V gene data show CDR1 as ENHRY and CDR2 as SYGVKD. This CDR3 reads CAISGTGDYGYTF. CDR3 nucleotide sequence: TGTGCCATCAGTGGGACAGGGGACTATGGCTACACCTTC.

This chain uses TRBV6-5 with TRBJ2-7; 10 nucleotides agree with TRBD2. V dropped 0 bases and J dropped 6; count of bases not matched to a gene: 5. Looked up from germline, CDR1 is MNHEY and CDR2 is SVGAGI. This CDR3 is 15 amino acids long. The CDR3 coding sequence is TGTGCCAGCAGTTACTCGAGTCTAGCGGGAGCCGAGCAGTACTTC. Protein: CASSYSSLAGAEQYF.

The rearrangement joins TRBV20-1 to TRBJ2-3; tentatively, D is TRBD1 or TRBD2 (5 bases each). The germline V and J ends were trimmed by 6 bases and 2 bases, with 6 bases remaining between them. Germline V gives CDR1 DFQATT, CDR2 SNEGSKA (reference sequence). CDR3 length: 11 amino acids. CDR3 sequence reads: CSAGTTDTQYF. The CDR3 DNA reads TGCAGTGCGGGGACCACAGATACGCAGTATTTT.

The chain links TRBV4-2 to TRBJ2-2; D is undetermined. The germline gives CDR1 LGHNA, CDR2 YNFKEQ. This CDR3 has 16 residues. Trimming took off 1 base at V and 2 bases at J, with 11 bases between the two ends. CDR3 DNA: TGTGCCAGCAGCCAAGGGTCTAGACTTAACACCGGGGAGCTGTTTTTT. Amino acids: CASSQGSRLNTGELFF.